The rows below give T cell receptor beta chains drawn from one sample of a study of cytomegalovirus exposure and HLA in healthy donors. TCRdb's table, derived via immunoSEQ multiplex PCR, lists solely in-frame clones and lacks some. This sample's table reports approximately 100,000 clones. The sequenced material came from PBMCs. These TCRs come from a man aged 50-59 years in good health and CMV-seropositive. Both conserved end residues are part of each CDR3. Each record gives: CDR3 protein, CDR3 DNA, V gene, CDR3 length, D gene, J gene. A D gene is named only where the DNA matches it firmly.

CDR3aa: CASSLTGGETQYF
CDR3nt: TGCGCCAGCAGCCTTACAGGGGGAGAGACCCAGTACTTC
v_gene: TRBV4-1
len: 13
d_gene: TRBD1
j_gene: TRBJ2-5

CDR3aa: CASSRAWSGTRSYNEQFF
CDR3nt: TGTGCCAGCAGCCGGGCTTGGAGCGGGACTCGCTCCTACAATGAGCAGTTCTTC
v_gene: TRBV5-6
len: 18
d_gene: TRBD2
j_gene: TRBJ2-1

CDR3aa: CAISAQVGSYNEQFF
CDR3nt: TGTGCCATCAGTGCTCAGGTTGGCTCCTACAATGAGCAGTTCTTC
v_gene: TRBV10-3
len: 15
d_gene: .
j_gene: TRBJ2-1

CDR3aa: CASSRRTGGLYEQYF
CDR3nt: TGTGCCAGCAGCCGACGGACAGGGGGTCTCTACGAGCAGTACTTC
v_gene: TRBV7-2
len: 15
d_gene: TRBD1
j_gene: TRBJ2-7

CDR3aa: CASSVRDRAEAFF
CDR3nt: TGTGCCAGCAGCGTCCGGGACAGAGCTGAAGCTTTCTTT
v_gene: TRBV9
len: 13
d_gene: TRBD1
j_gene: TRBJ1-1

CDR3aa: CAISESPGVGNTIYF
CDR3nt: TGTGCCATCAGTGAGTCGCCCGGGGTTGGAAACACCATATATTTT
v_gene: TRBV10-3
len: 15
d_gene: .
j_gene: TRBJ1-3

CDR3aa: CASSSFNSPLHF
CDR3nt: TGTGCCAGCAGTTCCTTTAATTCACCCCTCCACTTT
v_gene: TRBV6-5
len: 12
d_gene: .
j_gene: TRBJ1-6

CDR3aa: CAISESRGLGSTDTQYF
CDR3nt: TGTGCCATCAGTGAGTCTCGAGGGCTAGGGAGCACAGATACGCAGTATTTT
v_gene: TRBV10-3
len: 17
d_gene: .
j_gene: TRBJ2-3

CDR3aa: CASSHRPPRTSGREETQYF
CDR3nt: TGTGCCAGCAGCCACCGCCCGCCTCGGACTAGCGGGAGAGAGGAGACCCAGTACTTC
v_gene: TRBV4-2
len: 19
d_gene: TRBD2
j_gene: TRBJ2-5

CDR3aa: CASSGGLAGGGNEQFF
CDR3nt: TGCGCCAGCAGTGGAGGACTAGCGGGAGGGGGGAATGAGCAGTTCTTC
v_gene: TRBV10-1
len: 16
d_gene: TRBD2
j_gene: TRBJ2-1

CDR3aa: CASSLAGAGGKSYNEQFF
CDR3nt: TGTGCCAGCAGCTTAGCGGGGGCGGGAGGAAAGTCCTACAATGAGCAGTTCTTC
v_gene: TRBV7-9
len: 18
d_gene: TRBD2
j_gene: TRBJ2-1

CDR3aa: CAIRGQGNSYEQYF
CDR3nt: TGTGCCATCAGGGGACAAGGCAATTCCTACGAGCAGTACTTC
v_gene: TRBV10-3
len: 14
d_gene: .
j_gene: TRBJ2-7

CDR3aa: CASSLGQGHTGELFF
CDR3nt: TGCGCCAGCAGCTTGGGACAGGGCCACACCGGGGAGCTGTTTTTT
v_gene: TRBV5-1
len: 15
d_gene: TRBD1
j_gene: TRBJ2-2

CDR3aa: CSVESRGRPEAFF
CDR3nt: TGCAGCGTTGAATCCAGGGGGAGGCCTGAAGCTTTCTTT
v_gene: TRBV29-1
len: 13
d_gene: TRBD1
j_gene: TRBJ1-1

CDR3aa: CASSEALQGYEQYF
CDR3nt: TGTGCCAGCAGTGAAGCGCTACAGGGGTACGAGCAGTACTTC
v_gene: TRBV6-1
len: 14
d_gene: TRBD1
j_gene: TRBJ2-7

CDR3aa: CASSPGNYNEQFF
CDR3nt: TGTGCCAGTAGTCCGGGGAACTACAATGAGCAGTTCTTC
v_gene: TRBV19
len: 13
d_gene: .
j_gene: TRBJ2-1

CDR3aa: CASTRWRGGLNTEAFF
CDR3nt: TGTGCCAGCACGCGGTGGAGAGGAGGGCTGAACACTGAAGCTTTCTTT
v_gene: TRBV7-9
len: 16
d_gene: .
j_gene: TRBJ1-1

CDR3aa: CASSVYGIQPQHF
CDR3nt: TGTGCCAGCAGCGTTTACGGGATTCAGCCCCAGCATTTT
v_gene: TRBV7-2
len: 13
d_gene: .
j_gene: TRBJ1-5

CDR3aa: CASRTDRGDYGYTF
CDR3nt: TGTGCCAGCAGAACTGACAGGGGCGACTATGGCTACACCTTC
v_gene: TRBV28
len: 14
d_gene: TRBD1
j_gene: TRBJ1-2

CDR3aa: CASSELGLEQFF
CDR3nt: TGCGCCAGCAGTGAGTTAGGACTTGAGCAGTTCTTC
v_gene: TRBV10-1
len: 12
d_gene: .
j_gene: TRBJ2-1

CDR3aa: CASSIPPYQPQHF
CDR3nt: TGTGCCAGTAGTATCCCTCCTTATCAGCCCCAGCATTTT
v_gene: TRBV19
len: 13
d_gene: .
j_gene: TRBJ1-5

CDR3aa: CASSPGRSAGELFF
CDR3nt: TGTGCCAGCAGCCCCGGGAGGAGCGCCGGGGAGCTGTTTTTT
v_gene: TRBV11-2
len: 14
d_gene: TRBD2
j_gene: TRBJ2-2

CDR3aa: CASSLRENQPQHF
CDR3nt: TGTGCCAGCAGTTTACGAGAGAATCAGCCCCAGCATTTT
v_gene: TRBV27
len: 13
d_gene: .
j_gene: TRBJ1-5

CDR3aa: CASSPTGTTDEKLFF
CDR3nt: TGTGCCAGCTCACCCACCGGGACTACAGATGAAAAACTGTTTTTT
v_gene: TRBV18
len: 15
d_gene: .
j_gene: TRBJ1-4

CDR3aa: CSTDGYTF
CDR3nt: TGCAGTACGGATGGCTACACCTTC
v_gene: TRBV20-1
len: 8
d_gene: .
j_gene: TRBJ1-2

CDR3aa: CASSQGLAGVNEQFF
CDR3nt: TGCGCCAGCAGCCAAGGACTAGCGGGAGTGAATGAGCAGTTCTTC
v_gene: TRBV4-3
len: 15
d_gene: TRBD2
j_gene: TRBJ2-1

CDR3aa: CASSVDGSFNYGYTF
CDR3nt: TGTGCCAGCAGCGTAGACGGGAGTTTTAACTATGGCTACACCTTC
v_gene: TRBV9
len: 15
d_gene: .
j_gene: TRBJ1-2

CDR3aa: CASSYPGQGATEAFF
CDR3nt: TGTGCCAGCAGTTACCCCGGACAGGGAGCGACTGAAGCTTTCTTT
v_gene: TRBV6-6
len: 15
d_gene: TRBD1
j_gene: TRBJ1-1

CDR3aa: CASSRTGGLTYNEQFF
CDR3nt: TGTGCCAGCAGCCGGACAGGGGGCTTAACCTACAATGAGCAGTTCTTC
v_gene: TRBV9
len: 16
d_gene: TRBD1
j_gene: TRBJ2-1

CDR3aa: CASSLAGTGTYEQYF
CDR3nt: TGTGCCAGCAGCCTAGCCGGGACAGGGACCTACGAGCAGTACTTC
v_gene: TRBV4-2
len: 15
d_gene: TRBD1
j_gene: TRBJ2-7

CDR3aa: CTSSTGLAGVCQETQYF
CDR3nt: TGCACCAGCTCCACGGGACTAGCGGGAGTTTGTCAAGAGACCCAGTACTTC
v_gene: TRBV1
len: 17
d_gene: .
j_gene: TRBJ2-5

CDR3aa: CASSLQGGPLLGTEAFF
CDR3nt: TGTGCCAGCAGTTTGCAGGGCGGACCTCTGTTGGGCACTGAAGCTTTCTTT
v_gene: TRBV27
len: 17
d_gene: .
j_gene: TRBJ1-1

CDR3aa: CASSWGGQGGGYTF
CDR3nt: TGTGCCAGCAGTTGGGGGGGACAGGGGGGTGGCTACACCTTC
v_gene: TRBV6-6
len: 14
d_gene: TRBD1
j_gene: TRBJ1-2

CDR3aa: CASSQSGLPNEQFF
CDR3nt: TGCGCCAGCAGCCAATCGGGACTACCAAATGAGCAGTTCTTC
v_gene: TRBV4-3
len: 14
d_gene: TRBD2
j_gene: TRBJ2-1

CDR3aa: CASSKDRAGELFF
CDR3nt: TGTGCCAGTAGTAAGGACAGGGCCGGGGAGCTGTTTTTT
v_gene: TRBV19
len: 13
d_gene: TRBD1
j_gene: TRBJ2-2

CDR3aa: CASSLASGWADTQYF
CDR3nt: TGTGCCAGCAGCTTAGCTTCGGGATGGGCAGATACGCAGTATTTT
v_gene: TRBV7-9
len: 15
d_gene: .
j_gene: TRBJ2-3

CDR3aa: CASSIYQGSKSNQPQHF
CDR3nt: TGTGCCAGTAGTATATACCAGGGCTCGAAAAGCAATCAGCCCCAGCATTTT
v_gene: TRBV19
len: 17
d_gene: .
j_gene: TRBJ1-5

CDR3aa: CASSDQGGVEAFF
CDR3nt: TGTGCCAGTAGTGACCAGGGAGGGGTTGAAGCTTTCTTT
v_gene: TRBV19
len: 13
d_gene: .
j_gene: TRBJ1-1

CDR3aa: CASSRDRGLYEQYF
CDR3nt: TGTGCCAGCAGCCGGGACAGGGGGCTCTACGAGCAGTACTTC
v_gene: TRBV6-5
len: 14
d_gene: TRBD1
j_gene: TRBJ2-7

CDR3aa: CSVGTVFNEKLFF
CDR3nt: TGCAGCGTGGGGACAGTCTTTAATGAAAAACTGTTTTTT
v_gene: TRBV29-1
len: 13
d_gene: TRBD1
j_gene: TRBJ1-4

CDR3aa: CASSQAPRTFVTRTTEFF
CDR3nt: TGTGCCAGCAGCCAAGCCCCCAGGACTTTTGTGACGAGGACCACGGAGTTCTTC
v_gene: TRBV4-2
len: 18
d_gene: .
j_gene: TRBJ2-1

CDR3aa: CASTGGQADTEAFF
CDR3nt: TGCGCCAGCACCGGGGGACAGGCTGACACTGAAGCTTTCTTT
v_gene: TRBV10-2
len: 14
d_gene: TRBD1
j_gene: TRBJ1-1

CDR3aa: CASSLWGAGIYNEQFF
CDR3nt: TGTGCCAGCAGCCTCTGGGGAGCGGGAATATACAATGAGCAGTTCTTC
v_gene: TRBV7-2
len: 16
d_gene: TRBD2
j_gene: TRBJ2-1

CDR3aa: CASRLAGGEFF
CDR3nt: TGCGCCAGCAGGCTAGCGGGTGGGGAGTTCTTC
v_gene: TRBV10-1
len: 11
d_gene: TRBD2
j_gene: TRBJ2-1

CDR3aa: CAWRKRGNGYNEQFF
CDR3nt: TGTGCCTGGAGAAAGCGGGGTAACGGCTACAATGAGCAGTTCTTC
v_gene: TRBV30
len: 15
d_gene: TRBD2
j_gene: TRBJ2-1